This TCR beta chain is from a study of monozygotic twins with inflammatory bowel disease. Points from the study as a whole: Twins with IBD had fewer clonotypes in common with others than healthy twins, particularly during disease activity.

The CDR3 totals 13 residues. The germline gives CDR1 SEHNR, CDR2 FQNEAQ (reference sequence). Eight reactions per sample, run separately, yielded cDNA. Template switching appended UMIs that held a 6-nucleotide sample barcode. Nested amplification of TCRalpha and TCRbeta cDNA involved two PCRs of around 15 and 9 cycles. After re-calling the 5' RACE reads, TCRdb lists one entry per CDR3 protein, DNA absent. The sample's table shows 200,000 to 250,000 distinct CDR3 sequences. Points on this clonotype: Its antigen remains unknown.

The chain uses TRBV7-9 and TRBJ1-1; absent DNA, TCRdb's TRBD1 call cannot be checked. The clonotype was recovered from a human donor with ulcerative colitis or Crohn's disease, or a healthy co-twin of an affected twin (not recorded which). The source material was blood. CDR3 loop: CASSLGAAKRAFF. Together with reference TRBV7-9 and TRBJ1-1, the CDR3 gives the full variable domain: DTGVSQNPRHKITKRGQNVTFRCDPISEHNRLYWYRQTLGQGPEFLTYFQNEAQLEKSRLLSDRFSAERPKGSFSTLEIQRTEQGDSAMYLCASSLGAAKRAFFGQGTRLTVV.